This is a list of T cell receptor beta chains from one sample in a study of ipilimumab plus nivolumab after autologous stem cell transplantation. Profiling relied on immunoSEQ multiplex PCR, and the TCRdb table lists in-frame clones only, not all of them. The table lists about 84,000 clones, 83% of them singletons, with about 2.2% in the top ten. The sequences come from PBMCs, collected in a trial of ipilimumab plus nivolumab as post-transplant consolidation. These receptors all come from a male donor with diffuse large B-cell lymphoma. The CDR3 runs from the conserved cysteine through the conserved F or W. Fields, in order: clone size, V gene, J gene, D gene, CDR3 DNA, CDR3 protein. A D gene is named only where the DNA matches it firmly. Some rows have no size entry. The others give once, few or many, or a class for an expanded clone.

size: NA
V: TRBV6-6
J: TRBJ1-1
D: TRBD1
DNA: TGTGCCAGCAGTCCACCGGGACAGGGTGATGAAGCTTTCTTT
CDR3: CASSPPGQGDEAFF

size: NA
V: TRBV2
J: TRBJ2-5
D: NA
DNA: TGTGCCAGCAGTCGGACGCTACGGGGGTTGGGGGAAGAGACCCAGTACTTC
CDR3: CASSRTLRGLGEETQYF

size: NA
V: TRBV25-1
J: TRBJ2-5
D: TRBD1
DNA: TGTGCCAGCAGTGACACAGGGGGCCGGGAGACCCAGTACTTC
CDR3: CASSDTGGRETQYF

size: NA
V: TRBV6-5
J: TRBJ1-5
D: NA
DNA: TGTGCCAGCAGTTACGCATCGAATGGTAATCAGCCCCAGCATTTT
CDR3: CASSYASNGNQPQHF

size: few
V: TRBV19
J: TRBJ1-5
D: TRBD1
DNA: TGTGCCAGTAGTACTCCGGGACAGGGCAATCAGCCCCAGCATTTT
CDR3: CASSTPGQGNQPQHF

size: NA
V: TRBV2
J: TRBJ2-2
D: TRBD2
DNA: TGTGCCAGCAGTGGGTTCCGGTTTAGCGGGGCCACAAACACCGGGGAGCTGTTTTTT
CDR3: CASSGFRFSGATNTGELFF

size: few
V: TRBV29-1
J: TRBJ2-3
D: TRBD2
DNA: TGCAGCGTTGAAGATCTTAAGACGGGGGGAACAGATACGCAGTATTTT
CDR3: CSVEDLKTGGTDTQYF

size: once
V: TRBV4-2
J: TRBJ2-5
D: NA
DNA: TGTGCCAGCAGCCAAGGGCCGAGGCAAGAGACCCAGTACTTC
CDR3: CASSQGPRQETQYF

size: NA
V: TRBV7-9
J: TRBJ2-5
D: TRBD2
DNA: TGTGCCAGCAGCTTGTCTGGCGGGGGGGGACAAGAGACCCAGTACTTC
CDR3: CASSLSGGGGQETQYF

size: few
V: TRBV19
J: TRBJ2-7
D: TRBD2
DNA: TGTGCCAGTAGGGCTAGCGGAACCTACGAGCAGTACTTC
CDR3: CASRASGTYEQYF

size: NA
V: TRBV11-2
J: TRBJ2-5
D: TRBD1
DNA: TGTGCCAGCAGACCAAGGGGGCTCGGGTGGGAGACCCAGTACTTC
CDR3: CASRPRGLGWETQYF

size: once
V: TRBV5-1
J: TRBJ2-3
D: NA
DNA: TGCGCCAGCAGCCGTCTAGGCTCGACGCTCACAGATACGCAGTATTTT
CDR3: CASSRLGSTLTDTQYF

size: NA
V: TRBV5-4
J: TRBJ1-1
D: TRBD1
DNA: TGTGCCAGCAGCTTGACAGGGGCAAATAGGAACACTGAAGCTTTCTTT
CDR3: CASSLTGANRNTEAFF

size: NA
V: TRBV27
J: TRBJ2-7
D: TRBD2
DNA: TGTGCCAGCAGTTCGCTAGCGGCGACCTCGCCCGAGCAGTACTTC
CDR3: CASSSLAATSPEQYF

size: NA
V: TRBV18
J: TRBJ2-5
D: TRBD2
DNA: TGTGCCAGCTCACCGACCGGGGGGGGCCCTCAAGAGACCCAGTACTTC
CDR3: CASSPTGGGPQETQYF

size: NA
V: TRBV28
J: TRBJ1-5
D: NA
DNA: TGTGCCAGCAGTCTGGGGAGACAGGCTTACAATCAGCCCCAGCATTTT
CDR3: CASSLGRQAYNQPQHF

size: NA
V: TRBV19
J: TRBJ1-6
D: NA
DNA: TGTGCCAGTAGAGCCGTTATTCGTAATTCACCCCTCCACTTT
CDR3: CASRAVIRNSPLHF

size: NA
V: TRBV7-9
J: TRBJ2-3
D: NA
DNA: TGTGCCAGCAGCCCCAGGGACGGGAGCACAGATACGCAGTATTTT
CDR3: CASSPRDGSTDTQYF

size: NA
V: TRBV5-6
J: TRBJ1-1
D: NA
DNA: TGTGCCAGCAGCTTGGTGGTCAAGCCGAACACTGAAGCTTTCTTT
CDR3: CASSLVVKPNTEAFF

size: NA
V: TRBV5-1
J: TRBJ1-2
D: NA
DNA: TGCGCCAGCAGCTTGGTAGGGTTGAACTATGGCTACACCTTC
CDR3: CASSLVGLNYGYTF

size: once
V: TRBV9
J: TRBJ2-2
D: NA
DNA: TGTGCCAGCAGCCTGTCGAACACCGGGGAGCTGTTTTTT
CDR3: CASSLSNTGELFF

size: NA
V: TRBV4-2
J: TRBJ2-1
D: NA
DNA: TGTGCCAGCAGCCAGGGCCAGGTAGGGGGCAATGAGCAGTTCTTC
CDR3: CASSQGQVGGNEQFF